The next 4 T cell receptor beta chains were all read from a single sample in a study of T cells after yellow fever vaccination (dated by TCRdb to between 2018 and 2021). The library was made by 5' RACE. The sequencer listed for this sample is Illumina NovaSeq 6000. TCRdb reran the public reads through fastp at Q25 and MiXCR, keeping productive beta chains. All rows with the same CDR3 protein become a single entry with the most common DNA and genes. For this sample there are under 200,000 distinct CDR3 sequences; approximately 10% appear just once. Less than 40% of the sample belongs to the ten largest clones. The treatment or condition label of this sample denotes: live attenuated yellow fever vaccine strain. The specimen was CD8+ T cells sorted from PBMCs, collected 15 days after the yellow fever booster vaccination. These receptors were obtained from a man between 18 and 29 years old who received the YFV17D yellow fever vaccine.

Here the CDR3 reads CASILSRAPTEAFF. The CDR3 coding sequence is TGTGCCAGCATCCTAAGCAGGGCCCCCACTGAAGCTTTCTTT. The chain combines TRBV7-9 with TRBJ1-1, with a possible D match to TRBD1 (5 bases). The germline V gene encodes CDR1 SEHNR and CDR2 FQNEAQ (reference sequence). The V end lost 7 bases, the J end lost 4 bases, and 16 bases lay between the germline ends. The CDR3 runs to 14 residues.

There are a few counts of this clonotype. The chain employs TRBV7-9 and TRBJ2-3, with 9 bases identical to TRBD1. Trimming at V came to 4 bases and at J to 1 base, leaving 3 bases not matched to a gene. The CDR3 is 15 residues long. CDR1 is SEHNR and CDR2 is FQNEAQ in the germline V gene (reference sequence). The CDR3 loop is CASSSNRGRTDTQYF. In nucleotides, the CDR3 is TGTGCCAGCAGCTCGAACAGGGGGCGCACAGATACGCAGTATTTT.

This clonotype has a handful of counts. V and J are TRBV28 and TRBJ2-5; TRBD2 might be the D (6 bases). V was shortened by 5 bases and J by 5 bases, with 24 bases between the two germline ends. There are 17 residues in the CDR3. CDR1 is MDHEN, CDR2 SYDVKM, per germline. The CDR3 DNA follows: TGTGCCAGCAGTCCCCTGGGTAGCGGCGGGCTTCAGGAGACCCAGTACTTC. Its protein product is CASSPLGSGGLQETQYF.

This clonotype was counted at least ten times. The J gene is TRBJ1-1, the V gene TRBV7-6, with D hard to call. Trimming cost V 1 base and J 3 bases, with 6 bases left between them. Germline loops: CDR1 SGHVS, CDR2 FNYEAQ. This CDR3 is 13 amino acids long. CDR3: CASSLGSDTEAFF. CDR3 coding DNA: TGTGCCAGCAGCTTAGGGTCGGACACTGAAGCTTTCTTT.